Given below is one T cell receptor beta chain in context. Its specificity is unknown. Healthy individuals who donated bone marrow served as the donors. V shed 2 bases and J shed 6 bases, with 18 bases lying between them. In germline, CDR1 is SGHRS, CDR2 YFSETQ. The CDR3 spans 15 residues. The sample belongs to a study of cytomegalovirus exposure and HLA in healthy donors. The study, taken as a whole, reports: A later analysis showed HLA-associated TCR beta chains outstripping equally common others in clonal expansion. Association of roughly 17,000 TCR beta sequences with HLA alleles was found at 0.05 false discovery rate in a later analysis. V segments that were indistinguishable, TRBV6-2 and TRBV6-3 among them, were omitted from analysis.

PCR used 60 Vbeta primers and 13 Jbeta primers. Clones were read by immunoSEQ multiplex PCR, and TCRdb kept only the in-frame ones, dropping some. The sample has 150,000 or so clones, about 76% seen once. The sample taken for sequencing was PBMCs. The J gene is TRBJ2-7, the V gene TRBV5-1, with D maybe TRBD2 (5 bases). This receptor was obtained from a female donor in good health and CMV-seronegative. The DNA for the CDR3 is TGCGCCAGCAGCTTAAAACTAGGCAGAAGGCCCGAGCAGTACTTC. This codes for CASSLKLGRRPEQYF.